What follows describes a single TCR beta chain. Its cognate antigen is unknown. The CDR3 has 16 amino acids. Germline V lookup: CDR1 KGHDR, CDR2 SFDVKD. V was cut by 4 bases and J by 1 base, with 12 bases left in between. The data are from a study of CD8 T cells in Susac syndrome. Study-level results: Among people with Susac, CD8+ clonal expansion was greatest in TEMRA cells and active patients.

Peripheral blood CD8+ and CD4+ T cells were profiled by TCR beta sequencing. When the RNA was reverse transcribed, random hexamers were used with an input of roughly 0.5 to 1 ug. MiXCR, applied by TCRdb to the immunoSEQ multiplex PCR reads, yields one record per CDR3 protein. The table shows about 130,000 distinct CDR3 sequences, with 95% occurring only once. Specimen: CD8+ T cells from PBMCs. This receptor was identified in a human donor with Susac syndrome. The chain recombines TRBV24-1 with TRBJ2-2; D possibly uses TRBD1 or TRBD2 (5 bases each). DNA for the CDR3: TGTGCCACCAGTGACCTTGGGACGGTGAACACCGGGGAGCTGTTTTTT. This encodes CATSDLGTVNTGELFF.